This T cell receptor beta chain was identified in a study of T cells in Graves' hyperthyroidism and ophthalmopathy. In germline, CDR1 is DFQATT, CDR2 SNEGSKA (reference sequence). Trimming stripped 2 bases from V and 1 base from J, with 9 bases between. CDR3 length: 13 residues. The TCR beta CDR3 regions underwent amplification using RNA transcripts as the source. TCR CDR3 regions were first amplified by RT-PCR with HTBI primers. TCRdb ran MiXCR on the multiplex PCR reads and lists one entry per CDR3 protein. This table holds over 700,000 distinct CDR3 sequences, 35% to 40% found once. In this sample, this clonotype turned up a few times.

Sequences were obtained from blood. The chain couples TRBV20-1 to TRBJ2-7; the D is unclear. This TCR derives from a man younger than 35 with Graves' hyperthyroidism. The CDR3 DNA follows: TGCAGTGCTAGACCAGGTCCATCCTACGAGCAGTACTTC. Residues: CSARPGPSYEQYF.